This T cell receptor beta chain was observed in a study of prognosis after radiotherapy for stage I lung cancer. Whole-study findings and limits: After stereotactic body radiation therapy, patients with later distant metastases showed lower Shannon entropy.

Germline loops: CDR1 MNHEY, CDR2 SVGAGI. The CDR3 spans 13 residues. The germline V and J ends were trimmed by 2 bases and 10 bases, with 14 bases remaining between them. In this sample, this clonotype turned up many times. Its antigen is unidentified. Two-round multiplex PCR on genomic DNA was the method by which TCR beta CDR3 was amplified. The first round of PCR was done with primers that matched each TRBV and TRBJ gene. TCRdb fed the multiplex PCR reads into MiXCR, producing one record per CDR3 protein. This sample has around 60,000 distinct CDR3 sequences, with around a quarter found just once. This sequence originates from a donor at least 50 years old with non-small cell lung cancer. The source material was PBMCs, sampled before or after stereotactic body radiation therapy (not recorded which). This chain links TRBV6-5 with TRBJ1-2, with D possibly being TRBD1 (5 bases). CDR3 sequence reads: CASSYASGGIYTF. In nucleotides, the CDR3 is TGTGCCAGCAGTTACGCCTCTGGGGGAATCTACACCTTC.